What follows are 4 T cell receptor beta chains derived from one specimen sequenced in a study of cytomegalovirus exposure and HLA in healthy donors. Use of 60 Vbeta and 13 Jbeta primers characterized the PCR. Produced via immunoSEQ multiplex PCR; TCRdb's table is partial and in-frame only. Of roughly 150,000 clones listed, approximately 70% are singletons. Material: PBMCs. These TCRs come from a man aged 18-30 years in good health and CMV-seropositive.

The chain joins TRBV9 to TRBJ2-1, with 7 bases fitting TRBD1. The J segment lost 5 bases and the V segment lost 4 bases, leaving 6 bases of the junction unmatched. Germline-derived CDR1 and CDR2 are SGDLS and YYNGEE. This CDR3 spans 14 amino acids. CDR3 protein: CASSPRTGHNEQFF. For the CDR3, the DNA is TGTGCCAGCAGCCCTCGGACAGGCCACAATGAGCAGTTCTTC.

This sequence joins TRBV7-9 and TRBJ2-1; 8 bases are a match to TRBD2. This CDR3 comprises 16 residues. CDR1 is SEHNR, CDR2 FQNEAQ, per germline (reference sequence). Trimming cost V 4 bases and J 1 base; bases outside gene matches: 6. CDR3 in amino acids: CASSSVSGSSYNEQFF. The CDR3 DNA reads as TGTGCCAGCAGCTCGGTAAGCGGGAGTTCCTACAATGAGCAGTTCTTC. The full variable domain, in which reference TRBV7-9 and TRBJ2-1 provide the parts outside the CDR3, is DTGVSQNPRHKITKRGQNVTFRCDPISEHNRLYWYRQTLGQGPEFLTYFQNEAQLEKSRLLSDRFSAERPKGSFSTLEIQRTEQGDSAMYLCASSSVSGSSYNEQFFGPGTRLTVL.

The chain recombines TRBV20-1 with TRBJ2-5; D ambiguous. The CDR3 consists of 11 residues. Germline loops: CDR1 DFQATT, CDR2 SNEGSKA (reference sequence). Trimming took off 4 bases at V and 5 bases at J, with 8 bases between the two ends. The CDR3 loop reads CSATPRETQYF. The CDR3 DNA reads as TGCAGTGCTACCCCCCGGGAGACCCAGTACTTC.

The chain employs TRBV28 and TRBJ1-1; D is undetermined. Germline V CDR1 and CDR2: MDHEN, SYDVKM. The length of the CDR3 is 9 residues. The DNA of the CDR3 is TGTCCTCAGCGGGTTGAAGCTTTCTTT. It codes for CPQRVEAFF.